Listed below are T cell receptor beta chains from one sample, sequenced in a study of blood T cell repertoires in COVID-19. The method was immunoSEQ multiplex PCR; TCRdb's version includes in-frame clones alone and lacks a portion of them. This sample has 300,000 to 400,000 clones, with under 90% found just once. Sequenced input: peripheral blood. These receptors all stem from a woman under 40 with COVID-19, enrolled during active disease. Both conserved end residues are part of each CDR3. A D gene is named only where the DNA matches it firmly. Clone size is given for some rows only: seen once, a few or many times, or a class if the clone is expanded.

>TRBV2|few|-|TRBJ1-1
CASSLDAGGAFF
TGTGCCAGCAGTCTGGACGCCGGAGGAGCTTTCTTT
>TRBV19|-|TRBD1|TRBJ1-3
CASSIEGTGGNTIYF
TGTGCCAGTAGTATTGAGGGGACAGGAGGAAACACCATATATTTT
>TRBV5-6|-|-|TRBJ1-4
CASSKNSRLVEKLFF
TGTGCCAGCAGCAAAAATTCGAGACTTGTTGAAAAACTGTTTTTT
>TRBV9|-|TRBD1|TRBJ1-6
CASSAGGTPNRGLSLHF
TGTGCCAGCAGCGCAGGGGGCACCCCCAACCGCGGCTTATCCCTCCACTTT
>TRBV6-6|-|-|TRBJ1-6
CASGTRDNSPLHF
TGTGCCAGCGGGACTCGCGATAATTCACCCCTCCACTTT
>TRBV5-4|-|-|TRBJ2-3
CASSLAGSFGQYF
TGTGCCAGCAGCTTGGCGGGATCTTTTGGGCAGTATTTT
>TRBV30|few|TRBD1|TRBJ1-1
CACDRGTGTEAFF
TGTGCCTGTGACAGGGGCACTGGAACTGAAGCTTTCTTT
>TRBV18|-|-|TRBJ2-1
CASSPTTSGLHNEQFF
TGTGCCAGCTCACCTACCACGTCCGGACTACACAATGAGCAGTTCTTC
>TRBV28|-|-|TRBJ2-1
CASRGAAGSSYNEQFF
TGTGCCAGCAGAGGCGCCGCGGGAAGCTCCTACAATGAGCAGTTCTTC
>TRBV7-2|-|TRBD1|TRBJ2-2
CASSRGQGSAGATGELFF
TGTGCCAGCAGCCGGGGACAGGGATCCGCGGGAGCCACCGGGGAGCTGTTTTTT
>TRBV29-1|once|-|TRBJ2-7
CSVGTVYEQYF
TGCAGCGTTGGGACAGTTTACGAGCAGTACTTC
>TRBV5-1|once|TRBD2|TRBJ2-7
CASSRSSGSSYEQYF
TGCGCCAGCAGCCGGAGTAGCGGGAGCTCCTACGAGCAGTACTTC
>TRBV11-3|few|-|TRBJ2-1
CASSLGPTSGEQFF
TGTGCCAGCAGCTTAGGACCCACCTCAGGGGAGCAGTTCTTC
>TRBV7-9|-|TRBD2|TRBJ2-7
CASSFGEAGEDYF
TGTGCCAGCAGCTTTGGGGAGGCGGGGGAAGACTACTTC
>TRBV19|once|-|TRBJ1-4
CASSGSGSREKLFF
TGTGCCAGTAGTGGATCGGGGAGTCGTGAAAAACTGTTTTTT
>TRBV15|-|-|TRBJ2-1
CATSRDDPQGFGEQFF
TGTGCCACCAGCAGAGATGATCCGCAGGGGTTTGGTGAGCAGTTCTTC
>TRBV6-5|-|-|TRBJ1-1
CASTLLPGNTEAFF
TGTGCCAGCACTCTACTCCCAGGGAACACTGAAGCTTTCTTT
>TRBV30|-|TRBD1|TRBJ2-7
CAWIPGTGVRYEQYF
TGTGCCTGGATTCCTGGGACAGGGGTACGCTACGAGCAGTACTTC
>TRBV6-1|-|-|TRBJ2-4
CASSEAVGGYKNIQYF
TGTGCCAGCAGTGAAGCAGTAGGAGGGTACAAAAACATTCAGTACTTC
>TRBV5-1|once|TRBD2|TRBJ2-1
CASSLFRSSGPTYNEQFF
TGCGCCAGCAGCTTATTTCGTTCTAGCGGCCCCACCTACAATGAGCAGTTCTTC
>TRBV11-2|once|-|TRBJ2-1
CASSFHGTLGYYNEQFF
TGTGCCAGCAGCTTCCACGGTACTCTAGGATACTACAATGAGCAGTTCTTC
>TRBV5-1|-|TRBD1|TRBJ1-2
CASRFEDRQRYGYTF
TGCGCCAGCAGATTCGAGGACAGGCAACGCTATGGCTACACCTTC
>TRBV3-1/TRBV3-2|-|TRBD2|TRBJ2-3
CASSQGGGRGADTQYF
TGTGCCAGCAGCCAAGGTGGCGGGAGAGGTGCAGATACGCAGTATTTT
>TRBV2|-|-|TRBJ2-7
CASSVRSYEQYF
TGTGCCAGCAGTGTAAGGAGCTACGAGCAGTACTTC
>TRBV19|-|-|TRBJ1-3
CASRLGRETGNTIYF
TGTGCCAGTAGACTCGGACGGGAGACTGGAAACACCATATATTTT
>TRBV5-1|-|-|TRBJ1-1
CASSSWTANTEAFF
TGCGCCAGCAGCTCCTGGACAGCGAACACTGAAGCTTTCTTT
>TRBV10-3|-|-|TRBJ1-1
CAIRPRDGGDTEAFF
TGTGCCATCAGGCCAAGAGACGGCGGGGACACTGAAGCTTTCTTT
>TRBV5-5|-|TRBD2|TRBJ2-7
CASSLGLAGGYEQYF
TGTGCCAGCAGCTTAGGACTAGCGGGAGGCTACGAGCAGTACTTC
>TRBV24-1|-|TRBD2|TRBJ2-7
CATSDSHPGGRYEQYF
TGTGCCACCAGTGATTCCCATCCGGGGGGACGGTACGAGCAGTACTTC
>TRBV6-5|-|-|TRBJ1-1
CASRILYRADTEAFF
TGTGCCAGCAGGATCCTCTACAGGGCAGACACTGAAGCTTTCTTT
>TRBV12-5|-|TRBD2|TRBJ2-5
CASGLGEGRAETQYF
TGTGCTAGTGGTTTGGGCGAAGGGAGGGCGGAGACCCAGTACTTC
>TRBV7-9|-|-|TRBJ1-5
CASSPSLGEPSAPQHF
TGTGCCAGCAGCCCATCCCTCGGGGAACCTTCGGCGCCCCAGCATTTT
>TRBV30|few|-|TRBJ1-5
CAWSPGSNQPQHF
TGTGCCTGGAGTCCGGGGAGCAATCAGCCCCAGCATTTT
>TRBV5-1|-|-|TRBJ2-2
CASSGYSGTGELFF
TGCGCCAGCAGCGGATATAGCGGCACCGGGGAGCTGTTTTTT
>TRBV6-1|many|TRBD2|TRBJ2-7
CASSDTSGSYEQYF
TGTGCCAGCAGTGATACTAGCGGCTCCTACGAGCAGTACTTC
>TRBV19|-|TRBD2|TRBJ2-5
CASSKGLAAETQYF
TGTGCCAGTAGTAAAGGACTAGCGGCCGAGACCCAGTACTTC
>TRBV29-1|-|-|TRBJ2-2
CSVAGLLTGELFF
TGCAGCGTTGCAGGTCTCCTCACCGGGGAGCTGTTTTTT
>TRBV5-1|-|-|TRBJ1-4
CASSFQGSNEKLFF
TGCGCCAGCAGCTTCCAGGGGTCTAATGAAAAACTGTTTTTT
>TRBV3-1/TRBV3-2|-|-|TRBJ2-3
CASSLRTRTDTQYF
TGTGCCAGCAGCCTTCGGACTCGCACAGATACGCAGTATTTT
>TRBV5-5|-|-|TRBJ2-7
CASSTVVREQYF
TGTGCCAGCAGCACGGTAGTACGCGAGCAGTACTTC
>TRBV12-5|-|-|TRBJ1-1
CASGSWPTEAFF
TGTGCTAGTGGTTCGTGGCCGACTGAAGCTTTCTTT
>TRBV9|-|TRBD2|TRBJ2-1
CASSVAAGGSLVEQFF
TGTGCCAGCAGCGTAGCGGCGGGAGGGTCCCTTGTTGAGCAGTTCTTC